This T cell receptor beta chain was recovered during a study of blood T cell repertoires in COVID-19. Study summary: Whether acute or convalescent, the COVID-19 samples came from the United States, Italy and Spain. Sources were T cells, B-cell-depleted T cells, or PBMCs; the material itself was cDNA or gDNA.

The authors' processing: Nucleated cell counts were estimated from reference gene primer amplification. Profiled with immunoSEQ multiplex PCR; TCRdb holds only in-frame clones, not every one. The DNA gave D and trimming, while V, J and clone size come from that table. The sample contains 290,000 or so clones, around 90% of which appear only once. This CDR3 contains 16 residues. V lost 0 bases and J lost 0, with 7 bases in between. Germline CDR1 is SGDLS and CDR2 is YYNGEE. The chain carries TRBV9 and TRBJ1-6; no clear D. The sequence derives from a man aged 18 to 35 with active or convalescent COVID-19. Material for sequencing was peripheral blood. The CDR3 DNA follows: TGTGCCAGCAGCGTAGACGTTAGCTCCTATAATTCACCCCTCCACTTT. It codes for CASSVDVSSYNSPLHF.